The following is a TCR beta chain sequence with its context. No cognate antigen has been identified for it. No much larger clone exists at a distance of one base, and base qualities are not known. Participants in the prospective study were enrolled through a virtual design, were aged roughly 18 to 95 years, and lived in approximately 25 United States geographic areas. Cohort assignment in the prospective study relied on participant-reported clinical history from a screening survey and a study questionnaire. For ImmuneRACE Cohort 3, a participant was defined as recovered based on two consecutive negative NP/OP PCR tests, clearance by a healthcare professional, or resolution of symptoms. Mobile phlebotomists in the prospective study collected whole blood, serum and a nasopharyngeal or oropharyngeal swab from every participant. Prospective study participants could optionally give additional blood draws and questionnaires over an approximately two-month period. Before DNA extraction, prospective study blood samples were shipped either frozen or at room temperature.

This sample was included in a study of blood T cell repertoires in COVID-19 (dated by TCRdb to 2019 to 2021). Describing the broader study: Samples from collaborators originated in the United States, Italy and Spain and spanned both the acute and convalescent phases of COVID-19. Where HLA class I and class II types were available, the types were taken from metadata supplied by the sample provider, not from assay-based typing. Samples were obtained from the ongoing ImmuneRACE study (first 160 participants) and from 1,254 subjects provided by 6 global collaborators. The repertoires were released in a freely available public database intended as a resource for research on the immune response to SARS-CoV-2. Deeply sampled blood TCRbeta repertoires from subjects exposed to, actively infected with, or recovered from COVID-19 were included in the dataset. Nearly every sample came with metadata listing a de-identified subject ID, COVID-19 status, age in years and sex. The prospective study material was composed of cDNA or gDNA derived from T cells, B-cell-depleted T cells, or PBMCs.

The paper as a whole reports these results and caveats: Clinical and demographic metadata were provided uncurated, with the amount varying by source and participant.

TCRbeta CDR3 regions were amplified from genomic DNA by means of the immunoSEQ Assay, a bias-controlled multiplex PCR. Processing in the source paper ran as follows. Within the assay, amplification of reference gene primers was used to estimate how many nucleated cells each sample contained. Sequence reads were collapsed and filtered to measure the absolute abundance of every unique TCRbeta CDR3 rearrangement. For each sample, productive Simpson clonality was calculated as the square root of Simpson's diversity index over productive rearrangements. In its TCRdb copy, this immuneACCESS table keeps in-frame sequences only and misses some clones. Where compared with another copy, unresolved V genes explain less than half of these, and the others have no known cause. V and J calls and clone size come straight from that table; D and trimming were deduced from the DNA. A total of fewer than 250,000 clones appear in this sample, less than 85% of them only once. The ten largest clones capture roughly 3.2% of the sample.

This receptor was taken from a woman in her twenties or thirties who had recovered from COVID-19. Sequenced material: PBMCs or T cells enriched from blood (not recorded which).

DNA sequence: TGCAGTGCTAGTACGAATGCTCGGGCAGATACGCAGTATTTT. Its translation is CSASTNARADTQYF. The rearranged segments are TRBV20-1 and TRBJ2-3, with the identity of the D gene unclear. Reading the germline V gene (reference sequence) gives CDR1 DFQATT and CDR2 SNEGSKA. Its CDR3 holds 14 amino acids, cysteine through phenylalanine. The only DNA kept is the CDR3, 42 bases in frame from the first base. Trimming costs V 3 bases and J 4 bases, and their ends lie 14 bases apart.